Sequencing of this T cell receptor (beta chain) was carried out in a study of blood T cell repertoires in COVID-19 (dated by TCRdb to 2019 to 2021). Background on the whole study: The collaborator samples originated in the United States, Italy and Spain and spanned the acute and convalescent phases of COVID-19. The material from the prospective study consisted of cDNA or gDNA derived from T cells, B-cell-depleted T cells, or PBMCs. The repertoires were released in a freely available public database meant as a resource for research on the immune response to SARS-CoV-2. Sample metadata almost always included a de-identified subject ID, COVID-19 status, age in years and sex. Where available, HLA class I and class II types were obtained from metadata supplied by the sample provider rather than from assay-based typing. Deeply sampled blood TCRbeta repertoires from subjects exposed to, actively infected with, or recovered from COVID-19 were included in the dataset. Samples came from the ongoing ImmuneRACE study (first 160 participants) plus 1,254 subjects from 6 global collaborators. General study outcomes and caveats: Clinical and demographic metadata were provided uncurated, with the amount varying by source and participant.

TCRbeta CDR3 regions were amplified from genomic DNA using the immunoSEQ Assay, a bias-controlled multiplex PCR. On the study's bioinformatics: The number of nucleated cells in each sample was estimated from the amplification of reference gene primers within the assay. To quantify the absolute abundance of each unique TCRbeta CDR3 rearrangement, sequence reads were collapsed and filtered. For each sample, productive Simpson clonality was calculated as the square root of Simpson's diversity index across productive rearrangements. Sourced from immuneACCESS, this table was stored by TCRdb with only in-frame sequences that have V and J called. A share of the clones is absent; for the studies checked, an unresolved V gene accounts for under half, and the remainder has no known explanation. From that table come the V and J calls and clone size; the DNA was used to work out D and trimming. Here the sample has just under 65,000 clones; around 85% occur a single time. The ten largest account for 0.9% to 1.5% of the sample.

Concerning this clone: The specificity of this receptor is unknown. One base away there is no much larger clone; base qualities are not given.

The CDR3 measures 17 amino acids from cysteine to phenylalanine. Only CDR3 DNA remains: 51 bases, in frame from the first base. Sequences SGHTA (CDR1) and FQGNSA (CDR2) are obtained from the germline V gene. V lost 2 bases and J lost 1 base, and the count of bases not matched to a germline gene is 8. Whole blood was collected in K2EDTA tubes by collaborating institutions according to the institutions' own protocols. For TCRbeta analysis, collaborators shipped samples in one of three forms: frozen whole blood, isolated PBMCs, or DNA extracted from either of those sample types. Here the chain combines TRBV7-2 and TRBJ1-3; 7 junctional bases match TRBD1. The sample comprised peripheral blood. This receptor was taken from a man aged 35-49 years with acute or convalescent COVID-19. The CDR3 region: CASSLSLLTGSGNTIYF. The nucleotide sequence reads TGTGCCAGCAGCTTATCCCTCTTGACAGGGTCTGGAAACACCATATATTTT.